This is a list of T cell receptor beta chains from one sample in a study of shared clonotypes between healthy human individuals. The data were produced by immunoSEQ multiplex PCR, yet TCRdb's version contains in-frame clones alone and is incomplete. In the table there are under 600,000 clones, roughly 98% of which are singletons. Sequencing used naive CD8+ T cells sorted from blood. Every receptor here comes from a man aged 25-45 years in good health. Both conserved end residues are part of each CDR3. A D gene is named only where the DNA matches it firmly. The size entry is marked missing in some rows and otherwise reads once, few, many or a size class.

TRBV13,TRBJ2-7,TRBD2,NA,TGTGCCAGCAGCCTATCGGGACTACCGGCCTACGAGCAGTACTTC,CASSLSGLPAYEQYF
TRBV7-9,TRBJ2-5,NA,NA,TGTGCCAGCAGCCCGGACAGTAAGACAGAGACCCAGTACTTC,CASSPDSKTETQYF
TRBV27,TRBJ2-2,NA,few,TGTGCCAGCAGTTTATATACCGGGGAGCTGTTTTTT,CASSLYTGELFF
TRBV27,TRBJ2-7,TRBD2,NA,TGTGCCAGCAAAACTAGCGGATACTACGAGCAGTACTTC,CASKTSGYYEQYF
TRBV5-1,TRBJ2-7,TRBD2,NA,TGCGCCAGCAGCTTGGTTGCTAGCGGGAGGGCCCCAAAGCTATACGAGCAGTACTTC,CASSLVASGRAPKLYEQYF
TRBV28,TRBJ2-3,NA,NA,TGTGCCAGCAGTTTCTCCAGCACAGATACGCAGTATTTT,CASSFSSTDTQYF
TRBV20-1,TRBJ1-1,NA,NA,TGCAGTGCTAGAGGGACTTTGGGAGCTTTCTTT,CSARGTLGAFF
TRBV10-1,TRBJ2-7,NA,once,TGCGCCAGCTCTCCGGATTGGGGACGAAAAATGGACCCCCTCGACGAGCAGTACTTC,CASSPDWGRKMDPLDEQYF
TRBV27,TRBJ2-2,NA,NA,TGTGCCAGCAGTTTTGGGCGGGAGCTGTTTTTT,CASSFGRELFF
TRBV10-1,TRBJ2-1,NA,NA,TGCGCCAGTAATGGAGTCGTAAGGGTTGATGAGCAGTTCTTC,CASNGVVRVDEQFF
TRBV7-9,TRBJ1-1,NA,NA,TGTGCCAGCAGCTTACTCCCTAGTGAAGCTTTCTTT,CASSLLPSEAFF
TRBV5-1,TRBJ2-7,NA,NA,TGCGCCAGCAGCCCCCTGGGCTCCTACGAGCAGTACTTC,CASSPLGSYEQYF
TRBV7-9,TRBJ2-3,TRBD2,NA,TGTGCCACCTCCGGGACTAGCGGCACAGATACGCAGTATTTT,CATSGTSGTDTQYF
TRBV27,TRBJ1-5,TRBD1,NA,TGTGCCAGCAGTGCCAATCCGGACAGGGGGGTGAATCAGCCCCAGCATTTT,CASSANPDRGVNQPQHF
TRBV18,TRBJ2-1,NA,NA,TGTGCCAGCTCACCATCGAGAAACAATGAGCAGTTCTTC,CASSPSRNNEQFF
TRBV27,TRBJ2-3,NA,NA,TGTGCCAGCAGCCCTCGCCGGGACGGTAAAGATACGCAGTATTTT,CASSPRRDGKDTQYF
TRBV18,TRBJ2-3,NA,NA,TGTGCCAGCTCACCACCGTTAGGGGGTCCTCGCTCTCACACTAGCACAGATACGCAGTATTTT,CASSPPLGGPRSHTSTDTQYF
TRBV7-9,TRBJ1-4,NA,NA,TGTGCCAGCAGCCTTATACAGGAGATAGGTGAAAAACTGTTTTTT,CASSLIQEIGEKLFF
TRBV29-1,TRBJ2-1,TRBD2,NA,TGCAGCGTCAAAGGGACTAGCGGCTACAATGAGCAGTTCTTC,CSVKGTSGYNEQFF
TRBV6-1,TRBJ1-2,NA,NA,TGTGCCAGCAGTGAGCAGGGTAACTATGGCTACACCTTC,CASSEQGNYGYTF
TRBV7-9,TRBJ2-7,NA,once,TGTGCCAGCAGCTTAACTCTACAGGGAACATACGAGCAGTACTTC,CASSLTLQGTYEQYF
TRBV28,TRBJ2-1,TRBD2,NA,TGTGCCAGCAGTCTCTCCCTGGCGGGAGCGAACAATGAGCAGTTCTTC,CASSLSLAGANNEQFF
TRBV7-2,TRBJ2-1,NA,NA,TGTGAGGTAGAGGGGCCCCGTGCCGACAATGAGCAGTTCTTC,CEVEGPRADNEQFF
TRBV2,TRBJ2-3,NA,NA,TGTGCCAGCAGTGAAGTAGGCAACCTTTTTGCCGGAGAGAGCACAGATACGCAGTATTTT,CASSEVGNLFAGESTDTQYF
TRBV5-1,TRBJ1-1,TRBD1,NA,TGCGCCAGCAGCTTGGCAGGGGGCTTGAACACTGAAGCTTTCTTT,CASSLAGGLNTEAFF
TRBV29-1,TRBJ2-7,TRBD2,NA,TGCAGCGTTGCCCTAGCGGGCTCCACCTACGAGCAGTACTTC,CSVALAGSTYEQYF
TRBV7-9,TRBJ2-7,NA,NA,TGTGCCAGCAGTCCTACGGGGAGTTACGAGCAGTACTTC,CASSPTGSYEQYF
TRBV29-1,TRBJ1-5,NA,NA,TGCAGCGTTGGGCACCAGCCCCAGCATTTT,CSVGHQPQHF
TRBV13,TRBJ2-7,TRBD2,NA,TGTGCCAGCAGCTTTGCGGGGGTGAATGCTTACGAGCAGTACTTC,CASSFAGVNAYEQYF
TRBV29-1,TRBJ1-1,TRBD1,NA,TGCAGCGTTGAAGCAACAGGGGGCCCTGAAGCTTTCTTT,CSVEATGGPEAFF
TRBV5-4,TRBJ1-3,TRBD1,once,TGTGCCAGCAGCTTTTTCGGACAGGGGGCTGGAAACACCATATATTTT,CASSFFGQGAGNTIYF
TRBV27,TRBJ2-2,TRBD1,NA,TGTGCCAGCAGTCCCCAGACCGACAGGGCGAACACCGGGGAGCTGTTTTTT,CASSPQTDRANTGELFF
TRBV9,TRBJ2-5,NA,NA,TGTGCCAGCAGCGTAGAAGGGACCCAGTACTTC,CASSVEGTQYF
TRBV7-2,TRBJ1-2,NA,NA,TGTGCCAGCAGCTTAGAATCGTATAACTATGGCTACACCTTC,CASSLESYNYGYTF
TRBV5-4,TRBJ2-1,TRBD1,once,TGTGCCAGCAGCCCCGAGGGGGCCCTCGAGCAGTTCTTC,CASSPEGALEQFF
TRBV29-1,TRBJ2-1,TRBD2,NA,TGCAGCGTTGAGTCGAAGCGGGGAAGTGAGCAGTTCTTC,CSVESKRGSEQFF
TRBV14,TRBJ1-1,NA,NA,TGTGCCAGCAGCCCTGGGACACTAAACACTGAAGCTTTCTTT,CASSPGTLNTEAFF
TRBV7-9,TRBJ2-3,NA,NA,TGTGCCAGCAGCTTTCGCGCGGGACCAACAGATACGCAGTATTTT,CASSFRAGPTDTQYF
TRBV7-2,TRBJ2-1,TRBD1,NA,TGTGCCAGCAGCTTAGCTGGCAGGGGGTCGGATGAGCAGTTCTTC,CASSLAGRGSDEQFF
TRBV29-1,TRBJ2-5,NA,NA,TGCAGCGTTGGGCGTCAATCCGGAGAGACCCAGTACTTC,CSVGRQSGETQYF
TRBV15,TRBJ1-1,NA,NA,TGTGCCACCAGCAGAGATGGGCTGGGGGCCGAAGCTTTCTTT,CATSRDGLGAEAFF
TRBV15,TRBJ1-5,NA,NA,TGTGCCACCAGCAGAGATGATAGGGGGCCCCAGCATTTT,CATSRDDRGPQHF
TRBV4-1,TRBJ2-7,NA,NA,TGCGCCAGCAGCCAGTTTAATGGTGGCTACGAGCAGTACTTC,CASSQFNGGYEQYF
TRBV19,TRBJ1-2,TRBD1,NA,TGTGCCAGTAGCCCCACAGGGGCCTATGGCTACACCTTC,CASSPTGAYGYTF
TRBV10-3,TRBJ2-7,TRBD2,NA,TGTGCCATCAGTGAGTCCAGGGTGACTAGCGGATCCTACGAGCAGTACTTC,CAISESRVTSGSYEQYF
TRBV5-5,TRBJ2-7,TRBD1,NA,TGTGCCAGCAGCCCCTGGTGGACAGGGGAGTTTGGGGAGCAGTACTTC,CASSPWWTGEFGEQYF
TRBV7-7,TRBJ2-2,TRBD2,NA,TGTGCCAGCAGCTTAACCGGGGGACTAGGGGAGCTGTTTTTT,CASSLTGGLGELFF
TRBV13,TRBJ2-7,NA,NA,TGTGCCAGCAGCATCGGGACTTTAAACTACGAGCAGTACTTC,CASSIGTLNYEQYF